This is a list of T cell receptor beta chains from one sample in a study of patients with pleural tuberculosis. TCRdb recomputed calls from the reads with MiXCR, one row per CDR3 protein. The data hold around 50,000 distinct CDR3 sequences, with about 7.9% observed a single time. The receptors derive from a human donor with pleural tuberculosis. Both conserved end residues are part of each CDR3.

v_gene	j_gene	len	CDR3aa
TRBV19	TRBJ1-5	13	CASRTGGNQPQHF
TRBV7-8	TRBJ2-1	13	CASSSGPQNEQFF
TRBV9	TRBJ1-5	14	CASSLDRGDQPQHF
TRBV12-5	TRBJ2-3	13	CASGLPLVVTQYF
TRBV11-1	TRBJ2-1	12	CASSLGYNEQFF
TRBV19	TRBJ1-5	14	CASRRRNSNQPQHF
TRBV2	TRBJ1-6	15	CASSTNRGYNSPLHF
TRBV4-1	TRBJ2-1	13	CASGITGGNEKIF
TRBV2	TRBJ1-5	13	CASTQNSNQPQHF
TRBV4-2	TRBJ2-1	14	CASSPRQGAYEQFF
TRBV14	TRBJ2-1	15	CASSQVLGTDNEQFF
TRBV12-3/TRBV12-4	TRBJ2-2	16	CASSPPGLLNTGELFF
TRBV6-1	TRBJ1-1	13	CASSTTGSTEAFF
TRBV27	TRBJ1-3	15	CASSFGGTSGNTIYF
TRBV3-1	TRBJ2-7	13	CASSHLSSYEQYF
TRBV2	TRBJ2-1	14	CASSDSLPPNEQFF
TRBV7-7	TRBJ1-1	15	CASSKRQALNTEAFF